The T cell receptor beta chain under discussion was sequenced for a study of CD8 T cells in Susac syndrome (dated by TCRdb to the late 2010s). Turning to the overall study: Repertoire sequencing was used to test whether CD8+ T cell activation and differentiation in Susac syndrome was antigen driven. The clonality of the CD8+ T cell repertoire was compared across 12 healthy donors, some 14 Susac syndrome patients and around 15 multiple sclerosis patients.

High-throughput TCR beta sequencing profiled peripheral blood CD8+ and CD4+ T cells from healthy donors, Susac syndrome patients and multiple sclerosis patients. Multiple sclerosis controls were treatment-naive patients with stable or active relapsing-remitting disease fulfilling revised McDonald criteria. Bulk CD8+ and CD4+ T cells were purified by magnetic negative isolation, whereas CD8+ TEMRA cells were enriched by FACS. Blood was collected in EDTA tubes and processed within 24 hours, with PBMCs isolated through density gradient centrifugation. PBMCs intended for TCR sequencing were cryopreserved in liquid nitrogen and were subsequently thawed in a 37 degrees C water bath. A purity of at least 90% was achieved for sorted or isolated CD4+, CD8+ and CD8+ TEMRA cells. A word on this clonotype: There is no known antigen for this receptor. Per-nucleotide qualities are absent, and no much larger clonotype sits a single base away.

V was cut back by 3 bases and J by 3 bases, leaving a gap of 5 bases between them. CDR1 SGHRS and CDR2 YFSETQ were looked up in the germline V gene. Its CDR3 holds 12 amino acids, cysteine through phenylalanine. Only the CDR3 region is kept as DNA, spanning 36 bases read in frame from base 1. RNA was extracted using the RNeasy kit, and about 0.5 to 1 ug of the RNA was reverse transcribed with random hexamers. The immunoSEQ multiplex PCR assay, which covers 54 Vbeta and 13 Jbeta segments, was used to amplify TCR beta CDR3 regions. To correct PCR amplification bias, a synthetic template baseline was used for both primer optimization and computational correction. Concerning the study's data processing: Reads were annotated to V, D and J genes per IMGT and analyzed with immunoSEQ Analyzer, keeping only productive sequences. Clonality was calculated as one minus the Shannon entropy normalized by log2 of the number of productive unique sequences. Public and private clones were assessed among the 100 most prevalent clones of each patient and control. A clone was defined as Susac-specific if it was absent from the healthy and MS cohorts, from over a thousand published viral clones and from other ImmuneACCESS disease sequences. The public reads were run again by TCRdb, first through fastp at Q25 and then through MiXCR, and only productive beta chains were kept. Each CDR3 protein gets just one entry, which takes the most common genes and DNA from the rows behind it. TCRdb, rather than the study authors, made the V and J calls. Within this sample are tens of thousands of distinct CDR3 sequences, with 90% to 95% of them counted one time only. Together, the top ten hold around 0.49% of the sample.

General study outcomes and caveats: The study acknowledged that relatively few individuals were included in the TCR sequencing and HLA analysis.

The chain uses TRBV5-1 and TRBJ2-3; the D match is possibly TRBD1 or TRBD2, with 5 bases aligned in each. Sequencing was done on a sample of CD8+ T cells from PBMCs. The receptor's source is a human donor with multiple sclerosis. Here the CDR3 is given as CASSWGTDTQYF. At the DNA level, the sequence is TGCGCCAGCAGCTGGGGGACAGATACGCAGTATTTT.